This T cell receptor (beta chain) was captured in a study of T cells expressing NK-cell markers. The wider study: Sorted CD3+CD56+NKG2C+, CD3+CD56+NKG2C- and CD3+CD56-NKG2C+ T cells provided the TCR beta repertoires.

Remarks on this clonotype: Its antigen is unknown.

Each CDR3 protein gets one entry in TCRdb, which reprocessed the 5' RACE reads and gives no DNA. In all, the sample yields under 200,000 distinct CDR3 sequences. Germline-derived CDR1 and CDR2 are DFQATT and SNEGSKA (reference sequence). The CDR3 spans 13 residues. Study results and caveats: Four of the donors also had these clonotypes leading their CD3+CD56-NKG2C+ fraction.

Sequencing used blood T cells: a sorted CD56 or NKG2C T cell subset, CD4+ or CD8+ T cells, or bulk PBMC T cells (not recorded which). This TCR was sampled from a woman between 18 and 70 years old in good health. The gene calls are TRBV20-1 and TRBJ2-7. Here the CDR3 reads CSASDSPDYEQYF.